The 9 T cell receptor beta chains given below trace back to one sample, sequenced in a study of cytomegalovirus exposure and HLA in healthy donors. Primers: 60 Vbeta forward and 13 Jbeta reverse. Sequenced by immunoSEQ multiplex PCR; TCRdb stores in-frame clones only, minus some. The sample comprises roughly 170,000 clones, about 80% of which are singletons, and roughly 2% rests with the top ten. Material for sequencing was PBMCs. Receptors originate from a woman aged 25 to 39 in good health and CMV-seronegative.

The V gene is TRBV11-3, the J gene TRBJ2-3, with 8 positions matching TRBD1. This CDR3 comprises 16 residues. Germline loops: CDR1 SGHNT, CDR2 YENEEA. The trim removed 5 bases at V and 1 base at J, leaving 8 bases unmatched. In nucleotides, the CDR3 is TGTGCCAGCAGCCCAGGACAGGGTAGAGGCACAGATACGCAGTATTTT. Its protein product is CASSPGQGRGTDTQYF.

The chain's CDR3 is CASSLYPPGGNTGELFF. CDR3 DNA sequence: TGCGCCAGCAGCTTGTACCCCCCTGGCGGGAACACCGGGGAGCTGTTTTTT. This rearrangement joins TRBV5-1 to TRBJ2-2; D remains unclear. This CDR3 is 17 amino acids long. Germline CDR1 reads SGHRS; CDR2 reads YFSETQ. V lost 1 base to trimming and J lost 1 base, with 14 bases between them. Using reference TRBV5-1 and TRBJ2-2 for the parts outside the CDR3, the full variable domain is KAGVTQTPRYLIKTRGQQVTLSCSPISGHRSVSWYQQTPGQGLQFLFEYFSETQRNKGNFPGRFSGRQFSNSRSEMNVSTLELGDSALYLCASSLYPPGGNTGELFFGEGSRLTVL.

The chain couples TRBV4-3 to TRBJ1-2; TRBD1 matches at 8 bases. This CDR3 comprises 15 residues. V was clipped by 2 bases and J by 8 bases; unmatched bases: 10. The germline V gene encodes CDR1 LGHNA and CDR2 YSLEER. Written as DNA, the CDR3 is TGCGCCAGCAGCCAACAGGGGGCGCCGCTATACGGCTACACCTTC. Amino acid sequence: CASSQQGAPLYGYTF.

This clone was recorded a few times. The chain links TRBV27 to TRBJ1-5; TRBD1 matches 7 bases. The trim removed 3 bases at V and 3 bases at J, leaving 11 bases unmatched. The V gene's germline CDR1 is MNHEY and CDR2 SMNVEV (reference sequence). The CDR3 runs to 17 residues. CDR3 region: CASSFRGGQISNQPQHF. In DNA, the CDR3 is TGTGCCAGCAGTTTCAGAGGGGGACAGATTTCCAATCAGCCCCAGCATTTT.

The chain has TRBV29-1 and TRBJ1-2; 9 nucleotides line up with TRBD1. Trimming took 2 bases from V and 4 from J; bases not matched to a gene: 5. This CDR3 is built from 14 residues. The germline V gene encodes CDR1 SQVTM and CDR2 ANQGSEA. The DNA for the CDR3 is TGCAGCGTTGAAAGGGGACAGGGAGTCTATGGCTACACCTTC. Protein sequence: CSVERGQGVYGYTF. Drawing the rest from reference TRBV29-1 and TRBJ1-2, the complete variable domain is SAVISQKPSRDICQRGTSLTIQCQVDSQVTMMFWYRQQPGQSLTLIATANQGSEATYESGFVIDKFPISRPNLTFSTLTVSNMSPEDSSIYLCSVERGQGVYGYTFGSGTRLTVV.

The chain joins TRBV4-1 to TRBJ2-7; 11 positions agree with TRBD2. Germline V gene sequence: CDR1 MGHRA, CDR2 YSYEKL. V lost 4 bases and J lost 0; bases outside the gene matches: 2. The CDR3 extends over 15 amino acids. CDR3 amino acids: CASSPTSGSSYEQYF. The CDR3 nucleotides are TGCGCCAGCAGCCCTACTAGCGGGAGCTCCTACGAGCAGTACTTC.

The chain has TRBV7-9 and TRBJ2-3, with 9 positions matching TRBD2. The CDR3 length is 16 residues. Per the germline V gene, CDR1 is SEHNR and CDR2 is FQNEAQ (reference sequence). V lost 1 base and J lost 8; bases outside the gene matches: 10. CDR3 sequence (DNA): TGTGCCAGCAGCTTAGGAAATAGCGGGGGCTCGGTTACGCAGTATTTT. This gives the protein CASSLGNSGGSVTQYF.

The chain employs TRBV7-2 and TRBJ2-7, with a weak D call TRBD1 (6 bases). V was trimmed by 1 base and J by 5 bases, leaving 15 bases between them. The germline gives CDR1 SGHTA, CDR2 FQGNSA. The CDR3 spans 15 residues. CDR3 region: CASSLEFRGGDEQYF. The CDR3 DNA follows: TGTGCCAGCAGCTTAGAGTTCAGGGGCGGAGACGAGCAGTACTTC.

In this sample, this clone turned up once. V is TRBV18 and J is TRBJ2-5; 7 bases line up with TRBD2. V lost 4 bases, J lost 5 bases, and 4 bases stayed unmatched. CDR1 and CDR2 (germline): KGHSH, LQKENI. CDR3 length equals 13 residues. CDR3 coding DNA: TGTGCCAGCTCACGCGGGGGATCGGAGACCCAGTACTTC. It encodes CASSRGGSETQYF. Supplemented by reference TRBV18 and TRBJ2-5, the full variable domain reads NAGVMQNPRHLVRRRGQEARLRCSPMKGHSHVYWYRQLPEEGLKFMVYLQKENIIDESGMPKERFSAEFPKEGPSILRIQQVVRGDSAAYFCASSRGGSETQYFGPGTRLLVL.